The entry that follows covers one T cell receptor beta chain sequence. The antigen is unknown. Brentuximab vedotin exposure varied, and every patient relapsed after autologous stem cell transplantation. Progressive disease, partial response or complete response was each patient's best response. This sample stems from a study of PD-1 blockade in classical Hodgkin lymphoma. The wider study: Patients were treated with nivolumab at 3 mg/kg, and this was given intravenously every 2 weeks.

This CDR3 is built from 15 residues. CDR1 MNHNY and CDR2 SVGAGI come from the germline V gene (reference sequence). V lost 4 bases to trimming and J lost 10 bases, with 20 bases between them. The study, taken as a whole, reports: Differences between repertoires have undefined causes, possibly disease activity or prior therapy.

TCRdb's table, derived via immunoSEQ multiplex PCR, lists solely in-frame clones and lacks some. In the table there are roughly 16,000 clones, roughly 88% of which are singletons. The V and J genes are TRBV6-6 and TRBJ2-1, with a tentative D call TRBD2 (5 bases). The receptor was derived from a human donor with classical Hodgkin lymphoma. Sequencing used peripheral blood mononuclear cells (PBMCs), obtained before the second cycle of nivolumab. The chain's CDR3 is CASSWGEGRKGEQFF. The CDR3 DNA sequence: TGTGCCAGCAGTTGGGGAGAGGGCCGTAAAGGAGAGCAGTTCTTC.